This TCR beta chain is drawn from a study of PD-L1 blockade in urothelial cancer. Time point here: peripheral blood 6 weeks after treatment start. All patients carried locally advanced or metastatic urothelial carcinoma. Here immunoSEQ multiplex PCR was the method, and the copy in TCRdb shows in-frame clones only, minus some. The table includes about 50,000 clones, 70% to 90% detected once. J gave up 9 bases and V 0 bases, and 5 bases lay outside the gene matches. The CDR3 is 14 residues long. CDR1 and CDR2 (germline): SGDLS, YYNGEE. J is TRBJ2-1 and V is TRBV9; 8 bases are shared with TRBD2. The origin of this receptor is a man between 65 and 85 years old with urothelial cancer. The sequences come from PBMCs, collected around atezolizumab (anti-PD-L1) treatment. The CDR3 nucleotides are TGTGCCAGCAGCGTAGACGGGAGGGAGGGTGAGCAGTTCTTC. Its protein product is CASSVDGREGEQFF.